The present T cell receptor beta chain was sequenced within a study of blood T cell repertoires in COVID-19. The germline V gene encodes CDR1 SGDLS and CDR2 YYNGEE. V was trimmed by 0 bases and J by 6 bases, leaving 10 bases between them. The CDR3 has 14 amino acids. Per the original methods: Estimation of nucleated cell counts was performed using reference gene primer amplification. Clones were read by immunoSEQ multiplex PCR, and TCRdb kept only the in-frame ones, dropping some. V, J and clone size were drawn from that table, and D and trimming were deduced from the DNA. The sample includes 250,000 to 300,000 clones, approximately 88% of them seen just once.

This sequence was found in a man aged 50-60 years with acute or convalescent COVID-19. Sequencing used peripheral blood. The chain combines TRBV9 with TRBJ2-1; the D gene is possibly TRBD1 (6 bases). The CDR3 nucleotides are TGTGCCAGCAGCGTAGGCAGGGGACGCAATGAGCAGTTCTTC. Protein product: CASSVGRGRNEQFF.